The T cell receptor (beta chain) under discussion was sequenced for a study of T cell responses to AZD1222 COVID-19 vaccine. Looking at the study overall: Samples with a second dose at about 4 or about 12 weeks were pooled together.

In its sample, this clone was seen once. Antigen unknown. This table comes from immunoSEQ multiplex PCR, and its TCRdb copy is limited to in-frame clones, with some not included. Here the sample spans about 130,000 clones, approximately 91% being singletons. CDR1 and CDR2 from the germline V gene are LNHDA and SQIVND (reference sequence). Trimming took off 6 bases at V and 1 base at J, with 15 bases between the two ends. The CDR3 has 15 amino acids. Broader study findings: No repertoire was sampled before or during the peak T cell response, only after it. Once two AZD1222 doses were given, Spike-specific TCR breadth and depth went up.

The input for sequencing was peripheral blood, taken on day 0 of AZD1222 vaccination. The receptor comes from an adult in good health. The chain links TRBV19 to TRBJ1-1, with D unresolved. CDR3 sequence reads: CASRTGRGRNTEAFF. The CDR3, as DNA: TGTGCCAGTAGAACTGGGCGCGGGAGGAACACTGAAGCTTTCTTT.